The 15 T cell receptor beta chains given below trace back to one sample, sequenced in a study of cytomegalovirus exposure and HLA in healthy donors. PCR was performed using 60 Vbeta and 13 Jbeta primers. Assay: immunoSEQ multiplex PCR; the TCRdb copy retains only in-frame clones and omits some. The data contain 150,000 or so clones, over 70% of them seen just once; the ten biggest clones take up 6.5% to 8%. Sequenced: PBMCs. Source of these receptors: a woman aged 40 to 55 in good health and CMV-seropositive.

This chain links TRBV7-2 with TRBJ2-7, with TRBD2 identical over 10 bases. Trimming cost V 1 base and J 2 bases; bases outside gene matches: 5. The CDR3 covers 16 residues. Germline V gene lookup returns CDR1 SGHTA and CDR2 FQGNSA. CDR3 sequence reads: CASSLEASGGAYEQYF. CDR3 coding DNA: TGTGCCAGCAGCTTAGAGGCTAGCGGGGGAGCCTACGAGCAGTACTTC.

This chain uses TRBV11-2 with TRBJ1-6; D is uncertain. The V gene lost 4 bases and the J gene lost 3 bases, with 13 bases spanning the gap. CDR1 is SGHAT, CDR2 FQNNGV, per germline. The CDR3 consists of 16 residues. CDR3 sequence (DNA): TGTGCCAGCAGCTCGGCGGCCGGATTCTATAATTCACCCCTCCACTTT. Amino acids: CASSSAAGFYNSPLHF. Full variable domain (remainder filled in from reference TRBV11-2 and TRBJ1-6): EAGVAQSPRYKIIEKRQSVAFWCNPISGHATLYWYQQILGQGPKLLIQFQNNGVVDDSQLPKDRFSAERLKGVDSTLKIQPAKLEDSAVYLCASSSAAGFYNSPLHFGNGTRLTVT.

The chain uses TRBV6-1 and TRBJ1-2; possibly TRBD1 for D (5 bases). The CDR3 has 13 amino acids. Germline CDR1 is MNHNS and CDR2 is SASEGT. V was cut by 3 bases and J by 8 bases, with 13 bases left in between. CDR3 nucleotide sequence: TGTGCCAGCAGTGAGAGGGAGGGGTACGGCTACACCTTC. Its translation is CASSEREGYGYTF.

In DNA form, the CDR3 reads TGCGCCAGCAGCTTGGGAGGCACCACGATCGGCGATGGCTACACCTTC. As protein: CASSLGGTTIGDGYTF. The rearrangement links TRBV5-1 to TRBJ1-2; D unclear. Trimming cost V 0 bases and J 6 bases, with 18 bases left between them. This CDR3 has 16 residues. Germline-derived CDR1 and CDR2 are SGHRS and YFSETQ.

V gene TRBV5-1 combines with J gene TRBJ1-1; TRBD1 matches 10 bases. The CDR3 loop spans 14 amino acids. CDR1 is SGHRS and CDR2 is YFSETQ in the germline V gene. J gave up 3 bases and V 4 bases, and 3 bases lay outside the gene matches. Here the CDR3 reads CASSKGQGYTEAFF. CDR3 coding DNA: TGCGCCAGCAGCAAGGGACAGGGGTACACTGAAGCTTTCTTT.

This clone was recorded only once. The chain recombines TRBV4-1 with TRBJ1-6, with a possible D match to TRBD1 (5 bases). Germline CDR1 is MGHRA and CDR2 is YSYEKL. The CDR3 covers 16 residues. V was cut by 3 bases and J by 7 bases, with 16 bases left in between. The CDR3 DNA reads TGCGCCAGCAGCCATGCGGTTAGGGGCATCAATTCACCCCTCCACTTT. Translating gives CASSHAVRGINSPLHF.

The CDR3 reads CASSLVEGRETQYF. The CDR3 region has the DNA TGCGCCAGCAGCTTGGTTGAAGGGAGGGAGACCCAGTACTTC. This chain uses TRBV5-1 with TRBJ2-5; D is possibly TRBD2 (6 bases). The CDR3 extends over 14 amino acids. V dropped 0 bases and J dropped 5 bases, with 11 bases sitting between them. CDR1 and CDR2 (germline): SGHRS, YFSETQ.

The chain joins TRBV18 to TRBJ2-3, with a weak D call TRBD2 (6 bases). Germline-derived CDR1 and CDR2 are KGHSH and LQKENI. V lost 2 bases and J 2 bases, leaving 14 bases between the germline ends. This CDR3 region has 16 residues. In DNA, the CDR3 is TGTGCCAGCTCACCAATAGGATGGGGGGACACAGATACGCAGTATTTT. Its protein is CASSPIGWGDTDTQYF.

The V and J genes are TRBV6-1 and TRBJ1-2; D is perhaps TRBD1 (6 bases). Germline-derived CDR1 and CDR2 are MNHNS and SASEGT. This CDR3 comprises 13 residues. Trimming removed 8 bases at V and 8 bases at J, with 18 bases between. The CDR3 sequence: CASGVRGGWGYTF. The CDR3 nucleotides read TGTGCCAGCGGTGTCAGGGGTGGTTGGGGCTACACCTTC.

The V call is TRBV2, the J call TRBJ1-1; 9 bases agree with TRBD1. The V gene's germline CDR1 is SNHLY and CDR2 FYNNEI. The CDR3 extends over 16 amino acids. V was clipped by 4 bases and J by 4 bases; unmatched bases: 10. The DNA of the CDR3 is TGTGCCAGCAGTGTCCCGGGACAGGGTCTAGGCACTGAAGCTTTCTTT. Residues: CASSVPGQGLGTEAFF.

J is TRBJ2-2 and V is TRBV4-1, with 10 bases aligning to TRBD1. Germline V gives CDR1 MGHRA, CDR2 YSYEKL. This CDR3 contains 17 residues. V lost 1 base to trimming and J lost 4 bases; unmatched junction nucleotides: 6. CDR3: CASSQAGTGESTGELFF. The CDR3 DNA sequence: TGCGCCAGCAGCCAAGCCGGGACAGGGGAGAGCACCGGGGAGCTGTTTTTT.

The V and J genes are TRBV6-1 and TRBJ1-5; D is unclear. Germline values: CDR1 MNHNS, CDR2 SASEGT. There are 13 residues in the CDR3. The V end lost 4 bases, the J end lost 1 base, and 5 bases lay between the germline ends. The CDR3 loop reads CASSVRSNQPQHF. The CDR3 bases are TGTGCCAGCAGTGTTAGAAGCAATCAGCCCCAGCATTTT.

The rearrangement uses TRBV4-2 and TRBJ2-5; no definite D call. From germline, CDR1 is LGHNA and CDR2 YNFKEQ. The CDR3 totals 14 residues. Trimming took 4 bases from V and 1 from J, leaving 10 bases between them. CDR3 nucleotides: TGTGCCAGCAGCCGCCAAGCGTTCCAAGAGACCCAGTACTTC. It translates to CASSRQAFQETQYF.

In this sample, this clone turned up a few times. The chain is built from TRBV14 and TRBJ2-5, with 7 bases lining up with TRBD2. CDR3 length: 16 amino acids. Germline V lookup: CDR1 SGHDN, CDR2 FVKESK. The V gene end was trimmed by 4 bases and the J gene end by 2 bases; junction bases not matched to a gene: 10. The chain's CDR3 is CASSLSGTTIQETQYF. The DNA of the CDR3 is TGTGCCAGCAGCCTGAGCGGGACTACCATTCAAGAGACCCAGTACTTC.

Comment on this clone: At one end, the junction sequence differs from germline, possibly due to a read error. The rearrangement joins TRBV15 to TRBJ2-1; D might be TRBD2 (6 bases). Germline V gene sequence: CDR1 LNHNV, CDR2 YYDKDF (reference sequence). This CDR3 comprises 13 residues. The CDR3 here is CATSSSRDSVRLF. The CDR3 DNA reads TGTGCCACCAGCAGTTCCCGGGACTCTGTTCGGCTCTTC.